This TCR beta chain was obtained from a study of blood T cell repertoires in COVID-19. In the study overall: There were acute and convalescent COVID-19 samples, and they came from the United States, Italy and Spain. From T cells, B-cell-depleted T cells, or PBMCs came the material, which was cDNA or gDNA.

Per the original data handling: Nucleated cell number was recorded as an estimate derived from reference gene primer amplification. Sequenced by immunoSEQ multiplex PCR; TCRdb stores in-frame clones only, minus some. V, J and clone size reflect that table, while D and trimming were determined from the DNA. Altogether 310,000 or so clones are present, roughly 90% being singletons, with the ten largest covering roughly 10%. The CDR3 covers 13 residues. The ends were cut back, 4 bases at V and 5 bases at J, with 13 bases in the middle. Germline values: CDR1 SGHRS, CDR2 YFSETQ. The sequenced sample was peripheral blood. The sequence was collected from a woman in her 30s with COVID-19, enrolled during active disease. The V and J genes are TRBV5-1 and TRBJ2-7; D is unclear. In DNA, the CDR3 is TGCGCCAGCAGCGACCAACCTGAGGACGAGCAGTACTTC. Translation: CASSDQPEDEQYF.